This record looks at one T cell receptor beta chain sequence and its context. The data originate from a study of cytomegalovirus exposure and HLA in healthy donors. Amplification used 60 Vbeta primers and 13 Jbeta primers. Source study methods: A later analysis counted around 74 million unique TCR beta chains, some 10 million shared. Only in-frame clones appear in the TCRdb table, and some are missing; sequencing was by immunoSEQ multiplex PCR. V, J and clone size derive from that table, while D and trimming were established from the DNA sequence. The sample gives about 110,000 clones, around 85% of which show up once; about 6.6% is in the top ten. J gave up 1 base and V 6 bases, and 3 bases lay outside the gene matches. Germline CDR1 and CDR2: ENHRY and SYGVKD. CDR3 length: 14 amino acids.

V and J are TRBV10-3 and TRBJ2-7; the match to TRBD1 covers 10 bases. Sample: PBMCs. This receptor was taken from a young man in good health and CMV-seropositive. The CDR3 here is CAIRPDRGSYEQYF. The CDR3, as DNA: TGTGCCATCAGACCGGACAGGGGGTCCTACGAGCAGTACTTC.